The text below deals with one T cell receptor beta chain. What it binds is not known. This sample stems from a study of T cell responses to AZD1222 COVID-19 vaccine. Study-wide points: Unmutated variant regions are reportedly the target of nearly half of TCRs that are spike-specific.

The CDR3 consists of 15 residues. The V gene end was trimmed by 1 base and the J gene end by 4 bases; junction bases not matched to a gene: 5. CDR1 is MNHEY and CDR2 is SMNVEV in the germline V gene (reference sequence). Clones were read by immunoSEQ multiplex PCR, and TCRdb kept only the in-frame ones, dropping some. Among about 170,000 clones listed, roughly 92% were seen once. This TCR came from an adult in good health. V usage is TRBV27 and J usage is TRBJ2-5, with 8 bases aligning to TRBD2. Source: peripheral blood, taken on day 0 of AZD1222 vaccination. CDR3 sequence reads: CASSLLGTSRETQYF. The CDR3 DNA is TGTGCCAGCAGTTTATTGGGGACTAGTCGAGAGACCCAGTACTTC.